This T cell receptor beta chain was recorded in a study of OX40 agonist ivuxolimab in advanced cancers. Whole-study context: Three patients responded partially, comprising one with hepatocellular carcinoma and two with cutaneous melanoma.

The assay was immunoSEQ multiplex PCR, and TCRdb's table has in-frame clones only and misses some. This sample carries around 90,000 clones, around 86% of them seen once, and the ten largest clones take approximately 0.3%. Germline V lookup: CDR1 SGHRS, CDR2 YFSETQ. CDR3 length: 16 amino acids. V lost 0 bases and J lost 0; bases outside the gene matches: 4. The source material was CD4+ or CD8+ T cells sorted from blood, sampled in a trial of the OX40 agonist ivuxolimab. The TCR was taken from an adult with an advanced solid tumor such as melanoma, head and neck, liver or kidney cancer. The J gene is TRBJ2-3, the V gene TRBV5-1, with 7 nucleotides matching TRBD2. The CDR3 DNA follows: TGCGCCAGCAGCTTGGATACCGGGGGGAGCACAGATACGCAGTATTTT. It codes for CASSLDTGGSTDTQYF.